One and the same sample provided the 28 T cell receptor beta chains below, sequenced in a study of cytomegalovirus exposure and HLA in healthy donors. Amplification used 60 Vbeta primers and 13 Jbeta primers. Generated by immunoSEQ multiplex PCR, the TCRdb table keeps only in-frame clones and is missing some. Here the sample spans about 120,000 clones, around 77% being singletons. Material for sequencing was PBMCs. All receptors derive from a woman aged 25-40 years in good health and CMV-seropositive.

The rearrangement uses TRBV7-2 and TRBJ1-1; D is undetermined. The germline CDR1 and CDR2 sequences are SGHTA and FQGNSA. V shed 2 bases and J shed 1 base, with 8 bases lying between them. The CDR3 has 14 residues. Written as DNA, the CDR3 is TGTGCCAGCAGCTTATATACCGGGAACACTGAAGCTTTCTTT. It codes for CASSLYTGNTEAFF.

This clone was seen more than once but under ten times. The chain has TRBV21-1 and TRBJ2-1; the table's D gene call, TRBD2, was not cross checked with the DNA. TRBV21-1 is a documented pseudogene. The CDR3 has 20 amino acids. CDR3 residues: CASSKMCGLAGVTSYNEQFF. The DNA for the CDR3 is TGTGCCAGCAGCAAAATGTGCGGACTAGCGGGAGTAACATCCTACAATGAGCAGTTCTTC.

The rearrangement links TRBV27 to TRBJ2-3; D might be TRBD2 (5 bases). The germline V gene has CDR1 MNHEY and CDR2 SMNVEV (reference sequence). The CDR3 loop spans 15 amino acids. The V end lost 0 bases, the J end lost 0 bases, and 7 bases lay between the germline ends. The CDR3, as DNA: TGTGCCAGCAGTTTATCTTGGACTAGCACAGATACGCAGTATTTT. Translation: CASSLSWTSTDTQYF.

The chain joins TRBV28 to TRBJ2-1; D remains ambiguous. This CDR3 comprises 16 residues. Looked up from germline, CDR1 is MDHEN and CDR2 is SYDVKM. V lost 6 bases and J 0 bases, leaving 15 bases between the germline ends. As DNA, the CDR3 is TGTGCCAGCAGCTTGGTCTCCCTGAGCTCCTACAATGAGCAGTTCTTC. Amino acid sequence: CASSLVSLSSYNEQFF.

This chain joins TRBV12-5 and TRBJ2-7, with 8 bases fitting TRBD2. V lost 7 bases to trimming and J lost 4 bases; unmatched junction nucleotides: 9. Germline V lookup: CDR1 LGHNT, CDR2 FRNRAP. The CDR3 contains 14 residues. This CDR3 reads CASALSAGDYEQYF. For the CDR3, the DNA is TGTGCTAGTGCCCTATCAGCGGGAGATTACGAGCAGTACTTC.

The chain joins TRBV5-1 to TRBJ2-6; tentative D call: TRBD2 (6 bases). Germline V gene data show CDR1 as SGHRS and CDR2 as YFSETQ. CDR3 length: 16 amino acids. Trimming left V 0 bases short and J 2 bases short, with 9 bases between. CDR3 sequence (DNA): TGCGCCAGCAGCTTGGTATCGGGGGCTGGGGCCAACGTCCTGACTTTC. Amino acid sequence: CASSLVSGAGANVLTF.

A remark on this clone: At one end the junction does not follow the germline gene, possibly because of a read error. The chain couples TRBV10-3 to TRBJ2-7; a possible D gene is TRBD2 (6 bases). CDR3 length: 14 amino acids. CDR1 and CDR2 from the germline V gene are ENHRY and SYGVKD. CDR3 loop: CAISESRDSHEQYF. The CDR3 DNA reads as TGTGCCATCAGTGAAAGTAGGGACTCCCACGAGCAGTACTTC.

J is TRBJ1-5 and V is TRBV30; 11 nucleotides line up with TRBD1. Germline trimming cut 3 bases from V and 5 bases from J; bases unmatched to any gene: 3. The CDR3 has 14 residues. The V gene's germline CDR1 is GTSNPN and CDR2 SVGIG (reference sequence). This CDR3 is CAWSSGQGDQPQHF. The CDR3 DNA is TGTGCCTGGAGCTCGGGACAGGGGGATCAGCCCCAGCATTTT.

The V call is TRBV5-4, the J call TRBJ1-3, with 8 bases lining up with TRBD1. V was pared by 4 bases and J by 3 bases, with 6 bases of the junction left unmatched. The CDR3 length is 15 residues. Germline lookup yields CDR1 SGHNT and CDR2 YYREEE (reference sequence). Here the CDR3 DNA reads TGTGCCAGCAGCGTCCTGACAGGGGTTGGAAACACCATATATTTT. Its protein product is CASSVLTGVGNTIYF.

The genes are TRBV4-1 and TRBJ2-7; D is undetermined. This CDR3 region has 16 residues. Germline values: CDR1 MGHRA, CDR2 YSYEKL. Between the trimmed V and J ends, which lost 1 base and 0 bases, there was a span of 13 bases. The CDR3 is CASSQVLAQSSYEQYF. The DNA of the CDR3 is TGCGCCAGCAGCCAAGTATTAGCCCAGAGCTCCTACGAGCAGTACTTC.

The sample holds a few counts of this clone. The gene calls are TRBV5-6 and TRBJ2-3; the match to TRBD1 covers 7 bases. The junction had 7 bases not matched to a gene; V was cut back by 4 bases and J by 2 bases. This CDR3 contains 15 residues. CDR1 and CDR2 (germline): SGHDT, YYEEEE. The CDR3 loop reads CASSAVTGSTDTQYF. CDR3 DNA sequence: TGTGCCAGCAGCGCCGTGACAGGGTCCACAGATACGCAGTATTTT.

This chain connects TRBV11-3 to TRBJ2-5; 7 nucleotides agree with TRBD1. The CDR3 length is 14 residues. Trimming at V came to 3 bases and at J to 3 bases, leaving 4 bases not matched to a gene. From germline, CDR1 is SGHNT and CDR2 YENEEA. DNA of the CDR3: TGTGCCAGCAGCTTCGTGACAGGGAAAGAGACCCAGTACTTC. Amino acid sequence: CASSFVTGKETQYF.

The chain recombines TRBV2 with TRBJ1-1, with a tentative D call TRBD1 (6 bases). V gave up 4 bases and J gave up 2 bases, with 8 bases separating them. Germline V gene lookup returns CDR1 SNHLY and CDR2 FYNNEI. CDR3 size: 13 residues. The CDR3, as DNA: TGTGCCAGCAGTGTGGACAGTAACACTGAAGCTTTCTTT. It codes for CASSVDSNTEAFF. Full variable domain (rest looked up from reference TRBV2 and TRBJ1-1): EPEVTQTPSHQVTQMGQEVILRCVPISNHLYFYWYRQILGQKVEFLVSFYNNEISEKSEIFDDQFSVERPDGSNFTLKIRSTKLEDSAMYFCASSVDSNTEAFFGQGTRLTVV.

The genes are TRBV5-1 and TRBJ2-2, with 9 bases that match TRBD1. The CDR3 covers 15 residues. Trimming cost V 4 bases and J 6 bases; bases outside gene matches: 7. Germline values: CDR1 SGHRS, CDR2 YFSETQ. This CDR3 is CASSRGQGTAGELFF. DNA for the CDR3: TGCGCCAGCAGCCGTGGACAGGGGACCGCCGGGGAGCTGTTTTTT.

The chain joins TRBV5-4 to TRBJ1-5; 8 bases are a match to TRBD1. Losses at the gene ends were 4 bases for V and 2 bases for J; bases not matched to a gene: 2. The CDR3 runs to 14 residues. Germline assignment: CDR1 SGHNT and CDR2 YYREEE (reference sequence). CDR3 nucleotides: TGTGCCAGCAGCGCGACAGGGGGCAATCAGCCCCAGCATTTT. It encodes CASSATGGNQPQHF.

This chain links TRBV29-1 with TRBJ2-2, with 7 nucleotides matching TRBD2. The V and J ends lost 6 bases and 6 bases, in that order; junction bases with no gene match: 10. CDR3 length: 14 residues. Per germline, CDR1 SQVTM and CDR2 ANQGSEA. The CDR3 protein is CSVPSPGRAGELFF. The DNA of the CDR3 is TGCAGCGTCCCGTCCCCAGGGAGGGCCGGGGAGCTGTTTTTT.

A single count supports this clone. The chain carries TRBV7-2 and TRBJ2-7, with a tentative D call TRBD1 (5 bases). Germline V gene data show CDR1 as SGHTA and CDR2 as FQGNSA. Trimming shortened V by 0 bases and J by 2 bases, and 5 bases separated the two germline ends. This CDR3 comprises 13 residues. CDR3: CASSLAGAYEQYF. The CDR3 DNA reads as TGTGCCAGCAGCTTAGCAGGGGCCTACGAGCAGTACTTC.

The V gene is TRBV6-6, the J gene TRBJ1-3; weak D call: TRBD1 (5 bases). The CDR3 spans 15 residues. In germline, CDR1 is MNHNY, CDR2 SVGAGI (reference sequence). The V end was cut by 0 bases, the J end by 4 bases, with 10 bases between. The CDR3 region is CASSYSPGPGNTIYF. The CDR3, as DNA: TGTGCCAGCAGTTACTCTCCAGGGCCAGGAAACACCATATATTTT.

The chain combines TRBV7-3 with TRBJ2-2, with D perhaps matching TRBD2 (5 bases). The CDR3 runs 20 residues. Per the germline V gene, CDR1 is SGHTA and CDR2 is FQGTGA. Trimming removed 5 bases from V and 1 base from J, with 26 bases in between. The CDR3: CASSPTLLRRPGKNTGELFF. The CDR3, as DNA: TGTGCCAGCAGCCCCACCCTCCTTCGTAGACCCGGGAAGAACACCGGGGAGCTGTTTTTT.

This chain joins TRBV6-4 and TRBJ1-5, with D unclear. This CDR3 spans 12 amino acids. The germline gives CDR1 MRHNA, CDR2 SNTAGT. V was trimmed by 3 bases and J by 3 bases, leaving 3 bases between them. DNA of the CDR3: TGTGCCAGCAGTGAGTACAATCAGCCCCAGCATTTT. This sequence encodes CASSEYNQPQHF.

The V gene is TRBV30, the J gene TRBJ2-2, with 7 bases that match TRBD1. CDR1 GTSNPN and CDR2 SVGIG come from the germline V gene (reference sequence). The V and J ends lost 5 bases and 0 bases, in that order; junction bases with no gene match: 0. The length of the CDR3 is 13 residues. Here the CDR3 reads CAWDRANTGELFF. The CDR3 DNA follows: TGTGCCTGGGACAGGGCGAACACCGGGGAGCTGTTTTTT.

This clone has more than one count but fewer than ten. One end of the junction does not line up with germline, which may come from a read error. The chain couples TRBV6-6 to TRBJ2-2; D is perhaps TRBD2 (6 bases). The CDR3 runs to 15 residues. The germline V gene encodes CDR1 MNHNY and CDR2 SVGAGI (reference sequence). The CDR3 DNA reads TGTGCCAGCAGTAACTCCGGGACTTTCCCCGGGGAGCTGTTTTTT. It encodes CASSNSGTFPGELFF.

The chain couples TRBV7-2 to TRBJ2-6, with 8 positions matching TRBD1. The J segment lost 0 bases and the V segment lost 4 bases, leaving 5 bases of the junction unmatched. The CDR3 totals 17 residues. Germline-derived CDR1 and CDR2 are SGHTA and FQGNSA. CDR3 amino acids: CASSSGGAGSGANVLTF. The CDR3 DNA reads TGTGCCAGCAGCTCAGGGGGCGCCGGCTCTGGGGCCAACGTCCTGACTTTC.

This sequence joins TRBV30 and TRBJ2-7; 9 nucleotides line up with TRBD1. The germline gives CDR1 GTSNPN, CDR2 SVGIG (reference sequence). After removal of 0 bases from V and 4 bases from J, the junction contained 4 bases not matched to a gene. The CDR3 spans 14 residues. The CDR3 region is CAWSVQGARYEQYF. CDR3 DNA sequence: TGTGCCTGGAGTGTACAGGGGGCTCGGTACGAGCAGTACTTC.

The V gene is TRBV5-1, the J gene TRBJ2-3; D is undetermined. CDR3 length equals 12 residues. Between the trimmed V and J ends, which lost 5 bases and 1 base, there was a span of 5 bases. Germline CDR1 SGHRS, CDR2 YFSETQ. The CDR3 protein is CASSSGTDTQYF. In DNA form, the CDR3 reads TGCGCCAGCAGTTCCGGCACAGATACGCAGTATTTT.

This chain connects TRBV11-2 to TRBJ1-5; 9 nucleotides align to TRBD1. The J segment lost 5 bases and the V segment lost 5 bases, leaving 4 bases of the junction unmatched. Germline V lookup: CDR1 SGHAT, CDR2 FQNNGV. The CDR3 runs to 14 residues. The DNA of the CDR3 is TGTGCCAGCAGCCGTACAGGGGGCGATCAGCCCCAGCATTTT. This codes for CASSRTGGDQPQHF.

Here the CDR3 reads CASSLAIRTGSSYNEQFF. The DNA of the CDR3 is TGTGCCAGCAGCTTAGCGATAAGGACGGGGAGCTCCTACAATGAGCAGTTCTTC. This rearrangement joins TRBV7-9 to TRBJ2-1, with a possible D match to TRBD2 (5 bases). CDR1 and CDR2 (germline): SEHNR, FQNEAQ (reference sequence). The CDR3 sequence is 18 residues long. Trimming cost V 0 bases and J 0 bases, with 15 bases left between them.

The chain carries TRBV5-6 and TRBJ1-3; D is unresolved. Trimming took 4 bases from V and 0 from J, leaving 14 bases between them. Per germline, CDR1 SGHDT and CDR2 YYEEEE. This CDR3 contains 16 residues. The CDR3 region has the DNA TGTGCCAGCAGCCCGCGGGTTTCGAGCTCTGGAAACACCATATATTTT. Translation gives CASSPRVSSSGNTIYF.